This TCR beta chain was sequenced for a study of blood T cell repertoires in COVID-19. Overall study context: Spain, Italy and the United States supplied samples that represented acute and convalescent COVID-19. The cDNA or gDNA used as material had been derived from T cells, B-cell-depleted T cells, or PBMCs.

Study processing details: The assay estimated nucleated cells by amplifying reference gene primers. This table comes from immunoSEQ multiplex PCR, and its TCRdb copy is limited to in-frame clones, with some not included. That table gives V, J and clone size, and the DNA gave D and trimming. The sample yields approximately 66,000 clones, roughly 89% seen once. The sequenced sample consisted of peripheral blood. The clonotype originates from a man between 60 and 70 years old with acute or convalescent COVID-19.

The CDR3: CASSDGGVGANVLTF. The CDR3 DNA follows: TGTGCCAGCAGTGACGGGGGTGTGGGGGCCAACGTCCTGACTTTC. The chain uses TRBV2 and TRBJ2-6, with D maybe TRBD2 (6 bases). CDR1 SNHLY and CDR2 FYNNEI come from the germline V gene. Between the trimmed V and J ends, which lost 3 bases and 4 bases, there was a span of 10 bases. The CDR3 consists of 15 residues. Looking up the rest from reference TRBV2 and TRBJ2-6 gives the full variable domain: EPEVTQTPSHQVTQMGQEVILRCVPISNHLYFYWYRQILGQKVEFLVSFYNNEISEKSEIFDDQFSVERPDGSNFTLKIRSTKLEDSAMYFCASSDGGVGANVLTFGAGSRLTVL.